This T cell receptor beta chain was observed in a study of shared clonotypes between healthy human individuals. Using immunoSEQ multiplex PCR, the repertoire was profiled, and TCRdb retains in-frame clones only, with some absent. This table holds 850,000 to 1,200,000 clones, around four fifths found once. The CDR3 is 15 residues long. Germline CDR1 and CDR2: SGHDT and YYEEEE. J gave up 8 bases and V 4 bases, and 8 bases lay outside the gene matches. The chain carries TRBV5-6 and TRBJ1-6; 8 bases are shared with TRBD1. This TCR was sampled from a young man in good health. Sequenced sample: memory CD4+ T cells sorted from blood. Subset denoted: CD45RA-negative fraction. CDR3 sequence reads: CASSGQGAGDSPLHF. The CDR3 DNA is TGTGCCAGCAGCGGGCAGGGGGCTGGAGATTCACCCCTCCACTTT.